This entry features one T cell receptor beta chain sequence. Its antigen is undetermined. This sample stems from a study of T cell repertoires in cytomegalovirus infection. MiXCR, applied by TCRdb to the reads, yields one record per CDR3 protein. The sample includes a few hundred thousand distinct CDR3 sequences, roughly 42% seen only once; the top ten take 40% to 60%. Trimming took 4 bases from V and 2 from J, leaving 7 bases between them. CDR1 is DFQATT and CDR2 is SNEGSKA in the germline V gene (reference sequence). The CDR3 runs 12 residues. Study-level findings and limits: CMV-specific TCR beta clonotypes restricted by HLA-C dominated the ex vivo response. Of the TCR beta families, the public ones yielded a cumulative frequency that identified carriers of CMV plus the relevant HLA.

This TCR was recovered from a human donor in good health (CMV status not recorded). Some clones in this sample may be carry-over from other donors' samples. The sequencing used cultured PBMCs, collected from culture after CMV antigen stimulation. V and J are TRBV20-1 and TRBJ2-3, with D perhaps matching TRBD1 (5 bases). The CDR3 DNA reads TGCAGTGCTACACAGGACACAGATACGCAGTATTTT. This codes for CSATQDTDTQYF.